Following are 5 T cell receptor beta chains from one sample sequenced in a study of PD-1 blockade in mismatch repair-deficient tumors. Clones were read by immunoSEQ multiplex PCR, and TCRdb kept only the in-frame ones, dropping some. The sample consists of 90,000 to 130,000 clones, around 80% of them appearing once. Specimen: peripheral blood, collected about 13 months after starting pembrolizumab. The receptors were sampled from an adult with mismatch repair-deficient cancer.

The chain carries TRBV5-4 and TRBJ2-7, with D unresolved. V lost 4 bases to trimming and J lost 3 bases, with 14 bases between them. Germline lookup yields CDR1 SGHNT and CDR2 YYREEE (reference sequence). The CDR3 is 14 amino acids. The CDR3 DNA sequence: TGTGCCAGCAGCGGCAACAGAGGCGGCTACGAGCAGTACTTC. This codes for CASSGNRGGYEQYF.

The chain joins TRBV28 to TRBJ1-2; possibly TRBD1 for D (5 bases). Trimming removed 6 bases from V and 8 bases from J, with 19 bases in between. The CDR3 has 14 amino acids. Germline-derived CDR1 and CDR2 are MDHEN and SYDVKM. The CDR3 spells CASRQLTVFQGYTF. In DNA form, the CDR3 reads TGTGCCAGCAGACAGCTGACAGTTTTCCAGGGCTACACCTTC.

V usage is TRBV10-2 and J usage is TRBJ2-3; 8 bases align to TRBD2. V trimming: 8 bases; J trimming: 2 bases; junction bases outside the gene matches: 9. Per germline, CDR1 WSHSY and CDR2 SAAADI. The CDR3 totals 15 residues. The CDR3 loop is CASSKNGRVTDTQYF. The CDR3, as DNA: TGCGCCAGCTCTAAGAACGGGAGGGTCACAGATACGCAGTATTTT.

The genes are TRBV19 and TRBJ1-5; a possible D gene is TRBD1 (5 bases). The length of the CDR3 is 15 residues. Germline CDR1 is LNHDA and CDR2 is SQIVND (reference sequence). The V end was cut by 1 base, the J end by 4 bases, with 11 bases between. The CDR3 protein is CASSIGGTGNQPQHF. In DNA form, the CDR3 reads TGTGCCAGTAGTATAGGAGGAACAGGAAATCAGCCCCAGCATTTT. The entire variable domain, with the rest obtained from reference TRBV19 and TRBJ1-5, is as follows: DGGITQSPKYLFRKEGQNVTLSCEQNLNHDAMYWYRQDPGQGLRLIYYSQIVNDFQKGDIAEGYSVSREKKESFPLTVTSAQKNPTAFYLCASSIGGTGNQPQHFGDGTRLSIL.

V usage is TRBV6-6 and J usage is TRBJ1-5; D call uncertain. CDR1 and CDR2 (germline): MNHNY, SVGAGI (reference sequence). V was trimmed by 0 bases and J by 3 bases, leaving 3 bases between them. The CDR3 contains 13 residues. The CDR3 here is CASSYSINQPQHF. The CDR3 DNA reads as TGTGCCAGCAGTTACTCGATCAATCAGCCCCAGCATTTT.